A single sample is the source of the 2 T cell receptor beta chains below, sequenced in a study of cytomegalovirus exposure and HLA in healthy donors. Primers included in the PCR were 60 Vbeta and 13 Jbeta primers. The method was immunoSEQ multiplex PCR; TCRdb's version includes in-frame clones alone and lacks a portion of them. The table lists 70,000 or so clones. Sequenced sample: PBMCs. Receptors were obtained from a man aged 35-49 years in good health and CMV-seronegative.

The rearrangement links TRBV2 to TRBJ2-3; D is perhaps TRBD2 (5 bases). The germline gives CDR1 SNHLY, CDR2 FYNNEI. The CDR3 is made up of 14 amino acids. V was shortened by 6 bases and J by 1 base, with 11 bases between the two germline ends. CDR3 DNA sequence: TGTGCCAGCAGGGCCCAGAGGGGCACAGATACGCAGTATTTT. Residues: CASRAQRGTDTQYF.

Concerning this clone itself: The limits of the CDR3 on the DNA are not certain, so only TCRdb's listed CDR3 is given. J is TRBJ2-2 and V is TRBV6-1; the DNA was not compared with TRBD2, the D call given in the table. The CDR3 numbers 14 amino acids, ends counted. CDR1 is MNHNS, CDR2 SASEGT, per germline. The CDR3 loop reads CASTNGGTPGSCFF.